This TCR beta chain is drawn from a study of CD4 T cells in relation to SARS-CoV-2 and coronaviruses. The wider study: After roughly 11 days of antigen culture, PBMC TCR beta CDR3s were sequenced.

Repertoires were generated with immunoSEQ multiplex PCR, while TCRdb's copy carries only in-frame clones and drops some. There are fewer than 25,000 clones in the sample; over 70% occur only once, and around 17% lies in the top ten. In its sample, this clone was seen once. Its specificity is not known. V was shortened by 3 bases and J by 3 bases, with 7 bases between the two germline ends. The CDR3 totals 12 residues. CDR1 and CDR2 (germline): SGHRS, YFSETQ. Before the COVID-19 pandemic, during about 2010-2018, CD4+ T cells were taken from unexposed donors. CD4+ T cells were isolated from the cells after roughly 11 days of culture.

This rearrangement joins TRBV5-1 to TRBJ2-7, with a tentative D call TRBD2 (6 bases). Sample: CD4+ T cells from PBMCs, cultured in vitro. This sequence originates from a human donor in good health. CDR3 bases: TGCGCCAGCAGCTCCGGGAGCTACGAGCAGTACTTC. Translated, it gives CASSSGSYEQYF.